This T cell receptor beta chain was documented in a study of cytomegalovirus exposure and HLA in healthy donors. Primers included in the PCR were 60 Vbeta and 13 Jbeta primers. Using immunoSEQ multiplex PCR, the repertoire was profiled, and TCRdb retains in-frame clones only, with some absent. The sample records 200,000 to 250,000 clones, around 80% being singletons. The CDR3 sequence is 15 residues long. Germline CDR1 is MNHNY and CDR2 is SVGAGI (reference sequence). V was clipped by 2 bases and J by 2 bases; unmatched bases: 5. Overall study results and limits: Diagnosis of cytomegalovirus status made by the classifier reportedly showed high specificity and sensitivity. Compared with the approximately 700-donor mean, an Asian-associated ancestry cluster reportedly had fewer N-insertions, according to a later analysis. A previous analysis found most TCR beta V segments productive roughly 87% or roughly 30% of the time. The study recorded 164 TCR beta chains that were cytomegalovirus-associated.

Concerning this clone itself: What it binds is unknown.

Sequenced sample: PBMCs. The rearrangement links TRBV6-6 to TRBJ1-2, with 7 bases fitting TRBD1. The clonotype comes from a woman aged 60 to 75 in good health and CMV-seropositive. CDR3 sequence (DNA): TGTGCCAGCAGTTACCCCCCGGACAGGAACTATGGCTACACCTTC. Translating it yields CASSYPPDRNYGYTF.